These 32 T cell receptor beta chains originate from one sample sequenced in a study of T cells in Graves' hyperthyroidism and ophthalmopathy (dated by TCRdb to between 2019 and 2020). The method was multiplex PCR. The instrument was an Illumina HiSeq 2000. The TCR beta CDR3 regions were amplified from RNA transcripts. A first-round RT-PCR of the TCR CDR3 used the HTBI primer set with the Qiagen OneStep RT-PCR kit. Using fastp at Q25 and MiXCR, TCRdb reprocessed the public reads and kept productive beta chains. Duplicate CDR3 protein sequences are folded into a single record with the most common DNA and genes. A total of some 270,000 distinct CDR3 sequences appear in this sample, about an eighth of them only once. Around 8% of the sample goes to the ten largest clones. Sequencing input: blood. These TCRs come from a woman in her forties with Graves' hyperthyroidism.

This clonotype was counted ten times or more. The CDR3 region is CSVEDPGQGRYEQYF. DNA for the CDR3: TGCAGCGTTGAAGATCCGGGACAGGGTCGCTACGAGCAGTACTTC. V is TRBV29-1 and J is TRBJ2-7; 9 bases match TRBD1. CDR1 is SQVTM and CDR2 is ANQGSEA in the germline V gene. Trimming at V came to 0 bases and at J to 3 bases, leaving 6 bases not matched to a gene. The CDR3 totals 15 residues.

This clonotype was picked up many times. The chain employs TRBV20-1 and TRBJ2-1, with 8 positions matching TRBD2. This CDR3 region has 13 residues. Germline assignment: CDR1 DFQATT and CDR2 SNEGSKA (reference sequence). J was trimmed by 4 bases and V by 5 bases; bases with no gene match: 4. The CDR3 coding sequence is TGCAGTGCTTCCGGGACTAGGTACAATGAGCAGTTCTTC. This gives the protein CSASGTRYNEQFF.

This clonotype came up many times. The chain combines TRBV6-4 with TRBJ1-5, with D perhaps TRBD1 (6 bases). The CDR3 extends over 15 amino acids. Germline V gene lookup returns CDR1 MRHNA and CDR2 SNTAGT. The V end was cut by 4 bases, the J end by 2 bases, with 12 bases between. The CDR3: CASSVDSSGNQPQHF. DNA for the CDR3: TGTGCCAGCAGTGTGGACAGTTCAGGCAATCAGCCCCAGCATTTT.

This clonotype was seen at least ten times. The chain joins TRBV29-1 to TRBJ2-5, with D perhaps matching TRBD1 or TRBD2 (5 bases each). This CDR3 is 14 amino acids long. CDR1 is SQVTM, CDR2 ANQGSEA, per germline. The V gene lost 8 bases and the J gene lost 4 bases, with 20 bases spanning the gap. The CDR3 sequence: CSTRTGTRGETQYF. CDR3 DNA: TGCAGCACCCGAACTGGGACGAGGGGAGAGACCCAGTACTTC.

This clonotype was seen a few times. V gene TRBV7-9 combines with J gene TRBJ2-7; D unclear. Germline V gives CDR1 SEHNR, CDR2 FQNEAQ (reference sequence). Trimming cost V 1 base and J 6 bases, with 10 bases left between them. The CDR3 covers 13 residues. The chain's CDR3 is CASSLGHGGEQYF. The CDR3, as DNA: TGTGCCAGCAGCTTAGGACACGGCGGCGAGCAGTACTTC.

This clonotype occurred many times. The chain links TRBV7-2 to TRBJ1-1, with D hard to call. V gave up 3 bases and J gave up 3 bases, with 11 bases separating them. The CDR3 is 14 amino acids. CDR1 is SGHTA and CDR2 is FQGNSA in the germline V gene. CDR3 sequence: CASSFSVVDTEAFF. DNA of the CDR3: TGTGCCAGCAGCTTCTCGGTGGTTGACACTGAAGCTTTCTTT.

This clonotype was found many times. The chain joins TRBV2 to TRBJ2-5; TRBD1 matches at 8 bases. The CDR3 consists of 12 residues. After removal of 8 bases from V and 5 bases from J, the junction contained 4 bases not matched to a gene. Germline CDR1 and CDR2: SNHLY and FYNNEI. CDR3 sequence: CASGDRGETQYF. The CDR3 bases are TGTGCCAGCGGCGACAGGGGTGAGACCCAGTACTTC.

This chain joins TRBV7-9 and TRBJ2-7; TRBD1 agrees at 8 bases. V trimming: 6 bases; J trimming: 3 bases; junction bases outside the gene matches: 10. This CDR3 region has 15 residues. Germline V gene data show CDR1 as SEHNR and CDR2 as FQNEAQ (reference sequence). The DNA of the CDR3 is TGTGCCAGCAGTTCCGCTAGGACAGGGAGCTACGAGCAGTACTTC. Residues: CASSSARTGSYEQYF. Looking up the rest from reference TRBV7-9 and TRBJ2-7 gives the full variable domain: DTGVSQNPRHKITKRGQNVTFRCDPISEHNRLYWYRQTLGQGPEFLTYFQNEAQLEKSRLLSDRFSAERPKGSFSTLEIQRTEQGDSAMYLCASSSARTGSYEQYFGPGTRLTVT.

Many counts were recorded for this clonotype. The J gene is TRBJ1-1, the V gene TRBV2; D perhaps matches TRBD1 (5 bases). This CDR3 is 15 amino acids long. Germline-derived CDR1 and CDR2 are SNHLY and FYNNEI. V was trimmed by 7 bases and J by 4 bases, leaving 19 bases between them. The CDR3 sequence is CASKMEDTVGTEAFF. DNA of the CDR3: TGTGCCAGCAAGATGGAGGACACGGTGGGCACTGAAGCTTTCTTT.

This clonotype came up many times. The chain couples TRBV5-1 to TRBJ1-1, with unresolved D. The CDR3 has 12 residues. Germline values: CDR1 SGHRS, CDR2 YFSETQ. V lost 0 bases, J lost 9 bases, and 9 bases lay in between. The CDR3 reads CASSLGWEQAFF. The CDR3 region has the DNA TGCGCCAGCAGCTTGGGGTGGGAACAAGCTTTCTTT.

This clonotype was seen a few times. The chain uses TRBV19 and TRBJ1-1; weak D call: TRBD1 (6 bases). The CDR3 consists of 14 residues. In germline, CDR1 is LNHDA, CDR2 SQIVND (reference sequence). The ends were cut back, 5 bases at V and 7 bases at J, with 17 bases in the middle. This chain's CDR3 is CASSPGGRGDEAFF. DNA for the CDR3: TGTGCCAGTAGTCCCGGGGGCAGGGGCGATGAAGCTTTCTTT.

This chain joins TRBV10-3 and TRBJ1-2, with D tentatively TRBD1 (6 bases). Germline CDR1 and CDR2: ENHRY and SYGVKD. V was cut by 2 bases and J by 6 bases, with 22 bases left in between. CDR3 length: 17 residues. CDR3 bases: TGTGCCATCAGTGAGCGGACTGTACAGGGTCCCTTAGATGGCTACACCTTC. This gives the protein CAISERTVQGPLDGYTF.

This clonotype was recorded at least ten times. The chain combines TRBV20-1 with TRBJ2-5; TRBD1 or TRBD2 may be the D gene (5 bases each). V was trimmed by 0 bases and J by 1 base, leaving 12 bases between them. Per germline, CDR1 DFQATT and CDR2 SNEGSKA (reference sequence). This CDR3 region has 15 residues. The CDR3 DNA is TGCAGTGCTAGAGATCGGACTGGGACCCAAGAGACCCAGTACTTC. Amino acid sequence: CSARDRTGTQETQYF.

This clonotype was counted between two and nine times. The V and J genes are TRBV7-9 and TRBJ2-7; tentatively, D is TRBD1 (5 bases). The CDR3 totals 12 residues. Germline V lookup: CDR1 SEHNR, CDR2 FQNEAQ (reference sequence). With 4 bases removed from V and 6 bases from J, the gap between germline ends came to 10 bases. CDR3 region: CASSSRVPEQYF. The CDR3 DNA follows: TGTGCCAGCAGCTCCAGGGTGCCCGAGCAGTACTTC.

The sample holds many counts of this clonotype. The CDR3 loop reads CASSLGQVKVGYGYTF. The CDR3 DNA is TGTGCCAGCAGCCTGGGACAGGTTAAAGTTGGCTATGGCTACACCTTC. J is TRBJ1-2 and V is TRBV5-6; TRBD1 matches 8 bases. The V segment lost 4 bases and the J segment 4 bases; nucleotides outside the gene matches: 12. The CDR3 has 16 amino acids. The germline V gene encodes CDR1 SGHDT and CDR2 YYEEEE.

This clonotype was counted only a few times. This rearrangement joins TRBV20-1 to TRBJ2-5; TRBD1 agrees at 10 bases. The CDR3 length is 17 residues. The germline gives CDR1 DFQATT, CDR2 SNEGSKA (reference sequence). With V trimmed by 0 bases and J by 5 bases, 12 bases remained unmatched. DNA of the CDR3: TGCAGTGCTAGAGATAGTGGGAGACAGGGGGCAGTTGAGACCCAGTACTTC. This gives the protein CSARDSGRQGAVETQYF.

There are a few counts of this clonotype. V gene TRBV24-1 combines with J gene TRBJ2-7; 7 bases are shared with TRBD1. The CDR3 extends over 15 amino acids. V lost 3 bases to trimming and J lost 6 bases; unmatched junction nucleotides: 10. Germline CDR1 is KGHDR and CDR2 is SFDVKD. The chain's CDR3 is CATSDPLTGNGEQYF. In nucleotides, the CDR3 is TGTGCCACCAGTGATCCCCTGACAGGGAATGGCGAGCAGTACTTC.

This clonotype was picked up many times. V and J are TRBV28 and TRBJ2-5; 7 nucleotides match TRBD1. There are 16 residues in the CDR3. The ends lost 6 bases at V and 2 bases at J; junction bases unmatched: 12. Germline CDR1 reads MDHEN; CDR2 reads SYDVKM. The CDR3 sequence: CASRYRQGLRQETQYF. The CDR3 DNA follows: TGTGCCAGCAGATACCGACAGGGCCTTAGGCAAGAGACCCAGTACTTC.

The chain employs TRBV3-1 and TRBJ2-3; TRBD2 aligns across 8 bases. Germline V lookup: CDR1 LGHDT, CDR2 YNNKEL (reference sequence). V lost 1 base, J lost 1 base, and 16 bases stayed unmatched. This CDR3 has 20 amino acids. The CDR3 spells CASSQGRRVGAGARTDTQYF. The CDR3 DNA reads TGTGCCAGCAGCCAAGGCCGCAGGGTGGGAGCGGGAGCCCGCACAGATACGCAGTATTTT.

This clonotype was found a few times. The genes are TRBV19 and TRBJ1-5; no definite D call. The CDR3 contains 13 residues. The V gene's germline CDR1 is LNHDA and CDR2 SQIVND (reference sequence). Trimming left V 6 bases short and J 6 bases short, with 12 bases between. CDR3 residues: CASSEGVVQPQHF. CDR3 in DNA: TGTGCCAGTAGCGAGGGAGTGGTTCAGCCCCAGCATTTT.

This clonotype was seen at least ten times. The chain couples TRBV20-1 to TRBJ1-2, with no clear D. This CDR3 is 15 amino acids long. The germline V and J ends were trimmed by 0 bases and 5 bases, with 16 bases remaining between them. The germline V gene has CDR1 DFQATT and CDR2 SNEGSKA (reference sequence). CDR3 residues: CSARDPRTDLYGYTF. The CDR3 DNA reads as TGCAGTGCTAGAGATCCAAGGACGGATTTATATGGCTACACCTTC.

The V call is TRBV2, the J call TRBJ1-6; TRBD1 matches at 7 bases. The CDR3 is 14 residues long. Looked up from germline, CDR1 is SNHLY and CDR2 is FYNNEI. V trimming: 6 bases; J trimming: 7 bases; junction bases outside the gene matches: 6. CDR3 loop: CASRPEQGNSPLHF. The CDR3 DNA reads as TGTGCCAGCAGGCCCGAACAGGGGAATTCACCCCTCCACTTT.

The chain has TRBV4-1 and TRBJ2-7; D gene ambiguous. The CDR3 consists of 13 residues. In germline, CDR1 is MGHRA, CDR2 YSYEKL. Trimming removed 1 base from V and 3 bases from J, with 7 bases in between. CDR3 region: CASSQVGRYEQYF. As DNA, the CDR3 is TGCGCCAGCAGCCAAGTCGGGCGCTACGAGCAGTACTTC.

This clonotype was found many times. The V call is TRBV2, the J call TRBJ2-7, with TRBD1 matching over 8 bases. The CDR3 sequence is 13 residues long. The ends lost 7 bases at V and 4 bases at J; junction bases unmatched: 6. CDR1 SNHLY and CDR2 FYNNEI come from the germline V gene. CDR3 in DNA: TGTGCCAGCACCGGACAGGGAACTTACGAGCAGTACTTC. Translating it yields CASTGQGTYEQYF.

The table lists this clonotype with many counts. The CDR3 is CSAKRNGDSGELFF. In nucleotides, the CDR3 is TGCAGTGCTAAGAGGAACGGAGACAGTGGAGAGCTGTTTTTT. The chain uses TRBV20-1 and TRBJ2-2; D is perhaps TRBD1 (5 bases). V lost 4 bases and J 11 bases, leaving 20 bases between the germline ends. Germline V gene lookup returns CDR1 DFQATT and CDR2 SNEGSKA (reference sequence). The CDR3 spans 14 residues.

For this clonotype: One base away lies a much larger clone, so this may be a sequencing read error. The DNA of the CDR3 is TGCAACGCCCGCCGGGACAGGGGGTCTAGCGGGACCTACGAGCAGTACTTC. Protein sequence: CNARRDRGSSGTYEQYF. The J gene is TRBJ2-7, the V gene TRBV29-1, with TRBD1 identical over 11 bases. Germline V gene lookup returns CDR1 SQVTM and CDR2 ANQGSEA. This CDR3 has 17 amino acids.

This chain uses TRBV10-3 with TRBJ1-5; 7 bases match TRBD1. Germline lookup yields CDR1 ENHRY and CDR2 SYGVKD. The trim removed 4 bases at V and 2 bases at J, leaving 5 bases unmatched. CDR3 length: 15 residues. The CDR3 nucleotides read TGTGCCATCAGTGCTGATGACAGGGGCAATCAGCCCCAGCATTTT. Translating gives CAISADDRGNQPQHF.

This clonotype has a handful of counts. Written as DNA, the CDR3 is TGTGCCAGCAACCAACAGAGCGGGAGCACAGATACGCAGTATTTT. Translated: CASNQQSGSTDTQYF. The chain is built from TRBV7-2 and TRBJ2-3; D is perhaps TRBD2 (6 bases). The CDR3 consists of 15 residues. V lost 7 bases, J lost 0 bases, and 14 bases lay in between. CDR1 and CDR2 from the germline V gene are SGHTA and FQGNSA.

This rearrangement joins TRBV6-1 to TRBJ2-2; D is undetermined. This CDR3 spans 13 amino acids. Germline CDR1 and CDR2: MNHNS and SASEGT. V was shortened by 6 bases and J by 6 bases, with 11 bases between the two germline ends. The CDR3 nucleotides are TGTGCCAGCAGCTTCCTAACCCCCGGGGAGCTGTTTTTT. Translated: CASSFLTPGELFF.

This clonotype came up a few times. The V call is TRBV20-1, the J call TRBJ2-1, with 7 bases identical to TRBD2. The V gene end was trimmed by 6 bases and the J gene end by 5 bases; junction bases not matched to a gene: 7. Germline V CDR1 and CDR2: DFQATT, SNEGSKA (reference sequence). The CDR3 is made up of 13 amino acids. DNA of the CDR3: TGCAGTGCCCGACGGGGGGTGGACAATGAGCAGTTCTTC. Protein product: CSARRGVDNEQFF.

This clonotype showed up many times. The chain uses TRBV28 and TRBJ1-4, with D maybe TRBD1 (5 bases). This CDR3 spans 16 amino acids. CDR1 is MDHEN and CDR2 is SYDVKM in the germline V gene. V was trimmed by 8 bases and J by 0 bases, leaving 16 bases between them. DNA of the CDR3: TGTGCCAGCGCACAGGACCCGACAGCAACTAATGAAAAACTGTTTTTT. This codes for CASAQDPTATNEKLFF.

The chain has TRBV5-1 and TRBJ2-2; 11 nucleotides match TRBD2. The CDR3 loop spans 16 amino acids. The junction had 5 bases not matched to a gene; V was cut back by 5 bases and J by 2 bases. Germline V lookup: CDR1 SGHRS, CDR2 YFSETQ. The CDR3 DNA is TGCGCCAGCAGACGAGGACTAGCGGGTAACACCGGGGAGCTGTTTTTT. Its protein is CASRRGLAGNTGELFF.